This note documents a single T cell receptor (beta chain) sequence. As yet, its antigen is unknown. V lost 1 base to trimming and J lost 6 bases, with 10 bases between them. The germline V gene has CDR1 GTSNPN and CDR2 SVGIG (reference sequence). This CDR3 comprises 13 residues. This specimen comes from a study of shared clonotypes between healthy human individuals. CD4+ cells were split into CD45RA+ naive and CD45RA-negative memory subsets. General study results and limits: Donor clonotype sharing was expected to depend on sequencing depth. Clonotypes shared by all four sorted-subset donors had higher generation probabilities than non-shared clonotypes.

Using immunoSEQ multiplex PCR, the repertoire was profiled, and TCRdb retains in-frame clones only, with some absent. The sample carries nearly 1,000,000 clones, approximately 80% recorded once. The clonotype originates from a man between 18 and 29 years old in good health. The material sequenced was memory CD4+ T cells sorted from blood. Stated subset: CD45RA-negative fraction. The J gene is TRBJ2-1, the V gene TRBV30, with a possible D match to TRBD1 (6 bases). The CDR3 spells CAWSADRFNEQFF. DNA of the CDR3: TGTGCCTGGAGTGCCGACAGGTTCAATGAGCAGTTCTTC. Looking up the rest from reference TRBV30 and TRBJ2-1 gives the full variable domain: SQTIHQWPATLVQPVGSPLSLECTVEGTSNPNLYWYRQAAGRGLQLLFYSVGIGQISSEVPQNLSASRPQDRQFILSSKKLLLSDSGFYLCAWSADRFNEQFFGPGTRLTVL.